The present TCR beta chain was sequenced within a study of patients and donors after allogeneic stem cell transplantation. Trimming left V 4 bases short and J 3 bases short, with 15 bases between. Germline V gene sequence: CDR1 SGHRS, CDR2 YFSETQ. The length of the CDR3 is 15 residues. TCRdb reanalysed the RT-PCR reads using MiXCR and keeps one entry per CDR3 protein. The sample lists 900,000 to 1,000,000 distinct CDR3 sequences; about a sixth were seen once. Sequencing used blood, either unsorted or a sorted T cell fraction (not recorded which). The source is a human donor who was either an allogeneic HSCT recipient or a stem cell or donor lymphocyte infusion donor (not recorded which). It is not recorded whose cells these are; they may come from a transplant donor. This chain joins TRBV5-1 and TRBJ2-3; D uncertain. In nucleotides, the CDR3 is TGCGCCAGCAGCCCCGGAGCAAAGGTTACAGATACGCAGTATTTT. Amino acid sequence: CASSPGAKVTDTQYF.